This TCR beta chain was sequenced during a study of vaccination effects on CD4 cells after COVID-19. Turning to the study itself: Within the ViraFEST assay, antigen-specific CD4+ T cells underwent expansion with viral peptide pools prior to sequencing.

The CDR3 runs to 13 residues. V gave up 3 bases and J gave up 8 bases, with 12 bases separating them. The germline V gene encodes CDR1 SGHAT and CDR2 FQDESV (reference sequence). A word on this clone: Its target is unknown.

The repertoire was sequenced with immunoSEQ multiplex PCR; TCRdb's copy has only in-frame clones and lacks some. The sample lists approximately 47,000 clones; 70% to 80% were seen once. A 10-day culture period preceded the isolation of CD4+ T cells. Sequences were derived from CD4+ T cells from PBMCs cultured without peptide, sampled before COVID-19 vaccination. The receptor was derived from a human donor who had a prior SARS-CoV-2 infection. V usage is TRBV11-1 and J usage is TRBJ2-3; D possibly corresponds to TRBD1 (5 bases). The CDR3 sequence is CASSFDWQGTQYF. CDR3 sequence (DNA): TGTGCCAGCAGCTTTGACTGGCAGGGTACGCAGTATTTT.